This T cell receptor beta chain was recorded in a study of cytomegalovirus exposure and HLA in healthy donors. Trimming took 2 bases from V and 5 from J, leaving 12 bases between them. Germline-derived CDR1 and CDR2 are MDHEN and SYDVKM. The CDR3 covers 15 residues. Donors sampled were nominally healthy, though unrecorded immune exposures were likely. Details on this clone: What it recognizes is unknown.

60 Vbeta and 13 Jbeta primers were used in PCR. The data were produced by immunoSEQ multiplex PCR, yet TCRdb's version contains in-frame clones alone and is incomplete. The sample records 140,000 to 150,000 clones, less than 9.5% being singletons. The study, taken as a whole, reports: In an earlier analysis, in 540 or so donors, most V segments appeared productive either ~90% or ~30% of the time.

This chain connects TRBV28 to TRBJ2-2; perhaps TRBD2 as D (5 bases). This sequence originates from a male donor in good health and CMV-seronegative. Input material: PBMCs. CDR3 sequence: CASSLPTGETGELFF. In nucleotides, the CDR3 is TGTGCCAGCAGTTTACCGACCGGGGAGACCGGGGAGCTGTTTTTT.